Listed below are T cell receptor beta chains from one sample, sequenced in a study of OX40 agonist ivuxolimab in advanced cancers. Sequencing was performed with immunoSEQ multiplex PCR; in TCRdb, only in-frame clones are kept and a portion is missing. The sample lists tens of thousands of clones, more than 75% occurring once. The material sequenced was CD4+ or CD8+ T cells sorted from blood, taken in a trial of the OX40 agonist ivuxolimab. These receptors were obtained from an adult with an advanced solid tumor such as melanoma, head and neck, liver or kidney cancer. Both conserved end residues are part of each CDR3. The D gene is left open where the match is weak. Expanded clones are given a class, and other clones once, few, many or no size at all.

>-|TRBV5-4|-|TRBJ2-7
TGTGCCAGCAGTGGGGGGGGCAGAGGGTCCTACGAGCAGTACTTC
CASSGGGRGSYEQYF
>-|TRBV6-1|-|TRBJ1-4
TGTGCCAGCAGTGAGTACCAGCAAGTCCGCAAACTGTTTTTT
CASSEYQQVRKLFF
>-|TRBV11-2|once|TRBJ1-2
TGTGCCAGCAGCTTAATGGGGGGAGCTTCCTATGGCTACACCTTC
CASSLMGGASYGYTF
>TRBD1|TRBV11-2|-|TRBJ1-3
TGTGCCAGCAGCTTAGGACAGGGTCAGACCATATATTTT
CASSLGQGQTIYF
>-|TRBV7-9|-|TRBJ2-7
TGTGCCAGCAGCCCCGTTTCCTACGAGCAGTACTTC
CASSPVSYEQYF
>-|TRBV28|-|TRBJ1-4
TGTGCCAGCACCCCATGGGGAAAGGATGAAAAACTGTTTTTT
CASTPWGKDEKLFF
>-|TRBV2|-|TRBJ2-7
TGTGCCAGCAACAGAGACAGTCCCGAGTACTTC
CASNRDSPEYF
>TRBD1|TRBV28|-|TRBJ1-3
TGTGCCAGCCGGGACAGGGCGGTAAACACCATATATTTT
CASRDRAVNTIYF
>-|TRBV5-1|once|TRBJ2-7
TGCGCCAGCAGCTGGGGGACCTTGGGAGACGAGCAGTACTTC
CASSWGTLGDEQYF
>-|TRBV28|-|TRBJ2-5
TGTGCCAGCAGTCCACCGGGGGCCCAGTACTTC
CASSPPGAQYF
>TRBD1|TRBV5-8|-|TRBJ1-1
TGTGCCAGCAGCATAGGGGGCACAAGAACGGCTTTCTTT
CASSIGGTRTAFF
>-|TRBV7-3|-|TRBJ2-2
TGTGCCAGCAGCTTAAAGCCCGGGGAGCTGTTTTTT
CASSLKPGELFF
>-|TRBV14|-|TRBJ1-1
TGTGCCAGCAGTCCCTTCCAAGGACGGACTAACACTGAAGCTTTCTTT
CASSPFQGRTNTEAFF
>-|TRBV7-9|-|TRBJ1-1
TGTGCCAGCAGCCCACCTATTGGTAGGTTGTTCACTGAAGCTTTCTTT
CASSPPIGRLFTEAFF
>-|TRBV2|-|TRBJ1-5
TGTGCCAGCAGCGTGGACAGTGGCCAGCATTTT
CASSVDSGQHF
>-|TRBV7-9|few|TRBJ2-7
TGTGCCAGCAGCTTAGGAATCGAGCAGTACTTC
CASSLGIEQYF
>-|TRBV19|-|TRBJ2-7
TGTGCCAGTAGTATACAACTTCGGCACGAGCAGTACTTC
CASSIQLRHEQYF
>-|TRBV18|once|TRBJ2-5
TGTGCCAGCTCACGGATGGGTAGAGAGACCCAGTACTTC
CASSRMGRETQYF
>-|TRBV6-5|-|TRBJ1-1
TGTGCCAGCAGTTACTACCGGTCTGAAGCTTTCTTT
CASSYYRSEAFF
>-|TRBV5-1|few|TRBJ1-2
TGCGCCAGCAGCAGACGGGACTATGGCTACACCTTC
CASSRRDYGYTF
>-|TRBV30|-|TRBJ1-3
TGTGCCTGGAACCCCCCTTCGGCAGGGAACTCTGGAAACACCATATATTTT
CAWNPPSAGNSGNTIYF
>-|TRBV30|-|TRBJ1-1
TGTGCCTGGAGTCCCATATGGACTGAAGCTTTCTTT
CAWSPIWTEAFF
>-|TRBV15|-|TRBJ1-5
TGTGCCACCAGCAGAGATATGGGGGACTTAGAGCATTTT
CATSRDMGDLEHF
>-|TRBV28|-|TRBJ2-7
TGTGCCAGCCTGGACAGTTCGACCTACGAGCAGTACTTC
CASLDSSTYEQYF
>-|TRBV28|-|TRBJ2-5
TGTGCCAGCAGAGGTGGGGCGAGTGAGACCCAGTACTTC
CASRGGASETQYF
>-|TRBV11-3|-|TRBJ2-2
TGTGCCAGCAGCTTAGGGCTAGGGGGTTCCGGGGAGCTGTTTTTT
CASSLGLGGSGELFF
>-|TRBV5-1|-|TRBJ1-3
TGCGCCAGCAGAATGAGCTCTGGAAACACCATATATTTT
CASRMSSGNTIYF
>-|TRBV4-2|-|TRBJ2-1
TGTGCCAGCAGCCAAGATTCTGCTAGCGTGCGTGAGCAGTTCTTC
CASSQDSASVREQFF
>-|TRBV5-1|-|TRBJ2-5
TGCGCCAGCAGCTTGGCCACCAGGCAAGAGACCCAGTACTTC
CASSLATRQETQYF
>TRBD2|TRBV7-9|-|TRBJ2-1
TGTGCCAGCAGCTCCGGACTAGCAAATGAGCAGTTCTTC
CASSSGLANEQFF
>TRBD1|TRBV30|-|TRBJ1-5
TGTGCCTGGAGTTCTATCTACAGGGGAGATTTTCAGCCCCAGCATTTT
CAWSSIYRGDFQPQHF
>TRBD2|TRBV27|-|TRBJ2-2
TGTGCCAGCAGTTTGACGGGAGGGGCTGGGGCCGGGGAGCTGTTTTTT
CASSLTGGAGAGELFF
>-|TRBV7-8|-|TRBJ1-1
TGTGCCAGCAGCTCTCTCGGGGTTTTCACTGAAGCTTTCTTT
CASSSLGVFTEAFF
>-|TRBV5-1|-|TRBJ2-5
TGCGCCAGCAGCTTGGAACAGCCAGAAGAGACCCAGTACTTC
CASSLEQPEETQYF
>-|TRBV19|-|TRBJ2-7
TGTGCCAGTAGTATATCCGGGAGCTACGAGCAGTACTTC
CASSISGSYEQYF
>-|TRBV4-3|-|TRBJ2-1
TGCGCCAGCAGCCCCGGGGGAGCGGGCTACAATGAGCAGTTCTTC
CASSPGGAGYNEQFF
>TRBD1|TRBV10-3|few|TRBJ2-5
TGTGCCATCAGTGGAGGGGGCGCTTGGCAAGAGACCCAGTACTTC
CAISGGGAWQETQYF
>TRBD2|TRBV28|-|TRBJ2-5
TGTGCCAGCAGCCTAGCCGGGAGGCAGGAGACCCAGTACTTC
CASSLAGRQETQYF
>-|TRBV28|once|TRBJ2-3
TGTGCCAGCAGTTTTGAGGGAGGTTTGGGAGATACGCAGTATTTT
CASSFEGGLGDTQYF
>-|TRBV6-5|-|TRBJ2-6
TGTGCCAGCAGTTACGGGCAGGGGAAGGCCAACGTCCTGACTTTC
CASSYGQGKANVLTF
>-|TRBV28|few|TRBJ2-7
TGTGCCAGCAGTTACCCGGACAGCTCCTACGAGCAGTACTTC
CASSYPDSSYEQYF
>-|TRBV30|once|TRBJ2-4
TGTGCCTGGAGTGTAGGGGTAGCCAAAAACATTCAGTACTTC
CAWSVGVAKNIQYF
>-|TRBV28|-|TRBJ1-5
TGTGCCAGCAGTCGATGGACAGAAAAGCCCCAGCATTTT
CASSRWTEKPQHF
>TRBD2|TRBV7-9|-|TRBJ2-3
TGTGCCAGCAGCGACACTAGCGGGAGAGAGGGGTGGAAAGATACGCAGTATTTT
CASSDTSGREGWKDTQYF
>TRBD1|TRBV7-9|-|TRBJ1-2
TGTGCCATCTTCAGGTCAGGGGGCGTCTATGGCTACACCTTC
CAIFRSGGVYGYTF
>TRBD2|TRBV27|-|TRBJ2-7
TGTGCCAGCAGTTTAAGAACCGGACTAGCGAAAGAGCAGTACTTC
CASSLRTGLAKEQYF
>-|TRBV28|-|TRBJ1-4
TGTGCCAGCAGACCAGACAGATTTAATGAAAAACTGTTTTTT
CASRPDRFNEKLFF
>TRBD1|TRBV7-9|-|TRBJ1-1
TGTGCCAGCAGCCCGGGTGGACAGGGGGACCCAACAGCTTTCTTT
CASSPGGQGDPTAFF
>TRBD2|TRBV19|few|TRBJ2-1
TGTGCCAGTAGTTTAGCGGGAGGGTACAATGAGCAGTTCTTC
CASSLAGGYNEQFF
>-|TRBV27|-|TRBJ2-3
TGTGCCAGCAGTTTAGGCGGGACAGATACGCAGTATTTT
CASSLGGTDTQYF
>-|TRBV13|-|TRBJ2-1
TGTGCCAGCAGCCCGCAGGGGGCGGGAGGGTACAATGAGCAGTTCTTC
CASSPQGAGGYNEQFF
>-|TRBV5-4|-|TRBJ2-2
TGTGCCAGCAGCTTCGGACAGTGGGAGACCGGGGAGCTGTTTTTT
CASSFGQWETGELFF
>-|TRBV19|once|TRBJ2-7
TGTGCCAGTAGTAATCAGGGATACGAGCAGTACTTC
CASSNQGYEQYF
>-|TRBV11-2|-|TRBJ2-7
TGTGCCAGCGGGTCGGCCTACGAGCAGTACTTC
CASGSAYEQYF